The 29 T cell receptor beta chains in this list originate from one sample, sequenced in a study of control samples from healthy donors and cancer patients. Generated by immunoSEQ multiplex PCR, the TCRdb table keeps only in-frame clones and is missing some. The sample comprises 150,000 to 200,000 clones, approximately 92% of which are singletons, and more than 1.4% rests with the top ten. The specimen sequenced was blood. Receptors originate from a man aged 18 to 29 in good health.

The rearrangement links TRBV3-1 (or the pseudogene TRBV3-2) to TRBJ2-3; D perhaps matches TRBD1 (5 bases). From germline, CDR1 is LGHDT and CDR2 YNNKEL (reference sequence). Trimming removed 3 bases at V and 3 bases at J, with 16 bases between. The CDR3 covers 16 residues. The DNA for the CDR3 is TGTGCCAGCAGCCATCGTGGCAGGGAAGGGACAGATACGCAGTATTTT. It translates to CASSHRGREGTDTQYF.

This sequence joins TRBV18 and TRBJ1-2; no definite D call. Between the trimmed V and J ends, which lost 2 bases and 3 bases, there was a span of 13 bases. The CDR3 has 15 amino acids. Germline loops: CDR1 KGHSH, CDR2 LQKENI. The CDR3 region is CASSPEVGVDYGYTF. CDR3 in DNA: TGTGCCAGCTCACCAGAGGTCGGGGTGGACTATGGCTACACCTTC.

This clone was seen a single time. The rearrangement uses TRBV10-2 and TRBJ1-4; D remains unclear. The CDR3 loop spans 14 amino acids. The V end lost 3 bases, the J end lost 8 bases, and 13 bases lay between the germline ends. The V gene's germline CDR1 is WSHSY and CDR2 SAAADI. The CDR3 region has the DNA TGCGCCAGCAGTGAATTAGGGTCGGGGGAAAAACTGTTTTTT. Translating it yields CASSELGSGEKLFF.

The chain is built from TRBV4-2 and TRBJ1-5, with a possible D match to TRBD1 (6 bases). Germline V gene lookup returns CDR1 LGHNA and CDR2 YNFKEQ. The CDR3 contains 18 residues. Trimming pared 0 bases from V and 0 bases from J, leaving 15 bases between. This CDR3 reads CASSQDGKGQNSNQPQHF. CDR3 in DNA: TGTGCCAGCAGCCAAGATGGGAAGGGACAAAATAGCAATCAGCCCCAGCATTTT.

This clone was detected only once. The chain joins TRBV28 to TRBJ1-3; D is ambiguous. Germline V gene sequence: CDR1 MDHEN, CDR2 SYDVKM. The V gene lost 2 bases and the J gene lost 0 bases, with 8 bases spanning the gap. CDR3 length: 15 amino acids. Here the CDR3 DNA reads TGTGCCAGCAGTTTAGAGTCCTACTCTGGAAACACCATATATTTT. Protein product: CASSLESYSGNTIYF.

This chain joins TRBV5-1 and TRBJ1-3; D is ambiguous. V shed 3 bases and J shed 1 base, with 11 bases lying between them. The germline gives CDR1 SGHRS, CDR2 YFSETQ. The length of the CDR3 is 15 residues. In DNA form, the CDR3 reads TGCGCCAGCAGCTCCGATACACATTCTGGAAACACCATATATTTT. This codes for CASSSDTHSGNTIYF. Combining the CDR3 with reference TRBV5-1 and TRBJ1-3 gives the whole variable domain KAGVTQTPRYLIKTRGQQVTLSCSPISGHRSVSWYQQTPGQGLQFLFEYFSETQRNKGNFPGRFSGRQFSNSRSEMNVSTLELGDSALYLCASSSDTHSGNTIYFGEGSWLTVV.

The chain has TRBV6-1 and TRBJ1-2; D might be TRBD1 (5 bases). Germline V gives CDR1 MNHNS, CDR2 SASEGT. The V end was cut by 2 bases, the J end by 2 bases, with 9 bases between. The length of the CDR3 is 14 residues. The CDR3 DNA reads TGTGCCAGCAGTGAATTCGGGGGGAACTATGGCTACACCTTC. Encoded protein: CASSEFGGNYGYTF.

The chain's CDR3 is CASSLKPGHLSGANVLTF. The CDR3 DNA sequence: TGTGCCAGCAGCCTCAAACCGGGACACCTCTCTGGGGCCAACGTCCTGACTTTC. V and J are TRBV14 and TRBJ2-6; TRBD1 might be the D (6 bases). This CDR3 is built from 18 residues. The V end was cut by 4 bases, the J end by 0 bases, with 16 bases between. In germline, CDR1 is SGHDN, CDR2 FVKESK. Drawing the rest from reference TRBV14 and TRBJ2-6, the complete variable domain is EAGVTQFPSHSVIEKGQTVTLRCDPISGHDNLYWYRRVMGKEIKFLLHFVKESKQDESGMPNNRFLAERTGGTYSTLKVQPAELEDSGVYFCASSLKPGHLSGANVLTFGAGSRLTVL.

The genes are TRBV11-2 and TRBJ1-4; TRBD1 aligns across 10 bases. CDR3 length equals 15 residues. V dropped 5 bases and J dropped 5; count of bases not matched to a gene: 5. Germline CDR1 is SGHAT and CDR2 is FQNNGV. In DNA, the CDR3 is TGTGCCAGCAGCAGTCCGGGACAGGGGAATGAAAAACTGTTTTTT. It yields the protein CASSSPGQGNEKLFF.

The genes are TRBV6-4 and TRBJ2-3; D uncertain. This CDR3 is built from 13 residues. Per the germline V gene, CDR1 is MRHNA and CDR2 is SNTAGT. Trimming pared 1 base from V and 2 bases from J, leaving 4 bases between. The CDR3 DNA reads TGTGCCAGCAGTGACTTTAACACAGATACGCAGTATTTT. As protein: CASSDFNTDTQYF.

The chain uses TRBV2 and TRBJ2-6; D gene uncertain. The CDR3 length is 16 residues. CDR1 and CDR2 from the germline V gene are SNHLY and FYNNEI. Between the trimmed V and J ends, which lost 1 base and 0 bases, there was a span of 7 bases. Written as DNA, the CDR3 is TGTGCCAGCAGTGAAGGAAGGTACTCTGGGGCCAACGTCCTGACTTTC. The encoded protein is CASSEGRYSGANVLTF.

The rearrangement joins TRBV6-5 to TRBJ2-3; D is unclear. Germline V CDR1 and CDR2: MNHEY, SVGAGI. V lost 7 bases, J lost 3 bases, and 14 bases lay in between. The length of the CDR3 is 14 residues. The CDR3 sequence: CASKREQTTDTQYF. CDR3 sequence (DNA): TGTGCCAGCAAAAGAGAGCAAACTACAGATACGCAGTATTTT.

The rearrangement joins TRBV2 to TRBJ1-1; D uncertain. Germline lookup yields CDR1 SNHLY and CDR2 FYNNEI. CDR3 size: 13 residues. V lost 3 bases and J lost 3, with 8 bases in between. The DNA for the CDR3 is TGTGCCAGCAGTGACTGGGATGACACTGAAGCTTTCTTT. Its translation is CASSDWDDTEAFF.

The chain carries TRBV13 and TRBJ1-4; 7 positions match TRBD1. V was clipped by 6 bases and J by 7 bases; unmatched bases: 8. Germline assignment: CDR1 PRHDT and CDR2 FYEKMQ (reference sequence). This CDR3 has 14 residues. CDR3 sequence: CASSLGGVGEKLFF. CDR3 nucleotide sequence: TGTGCCAGCAGTCTAGGGGGCGTAGGTGAAAAACTGTTTTTT.

The V gene is TRBV7-3, the J gene TRBJ2-4; D perhaps matches TRBD2 (5 bases). V gave up 5 bases and J gave up 8 bases, with 16 bases separating them. There are 14 residues in the CDR3. CDR1 is SGHTA and CDR2 is FQGTGA in the germline V gene. CDR3 amino acids: CASSPQEGADIQYF. CDR3 nucleotides: TGTGCCAGCAGCCCACAAGAGGGAGCGGACATTCAGTACTTC.

CDR3 in DNA: TGTGCCAGCTCGACAGGGATGAGCAATCAGCCCCAGCATTTT. Protein sequence: CASSTGMSNQPQHF. The chain joins TRBV18 to TRBJ1-5; 7 nucleotides agree with TRBD1. The CDR3 contains 14 residues. V was clipped by 6 bases and J by 1 base; unmatched bases: 3. The germline CDR1 and CDR2 sequences are KGHSH and LQKENI.

The V gene is TRBV11-1, the J gene TRBJ2-1, with 7 bases lining up with TRBD1. The CDR3 contains 15 residues. J was trimmed by 4 bases and V by 7 bases; bases with no gene match: 10. CDR1 and CDR2 (germline): SGHAT, FQDESV (reference sequence). CDR3 amino acids: CASTSRDRVYNEQFF. The CDR3, as DNA: TGTGCCAGCACTTCACGAGACAGGGTGTACAATGAGCAGTTCTTC. The full variable domain, its missing parts supplied by reference TRBV11-1 and TRBJ2-1, is EAEVAQSPRYKITEKSQAVAFWCDPISGHATLYWYRQILGQGPELLVQFQDESVVDDSQLPKDRFSAERLKGVDSTLKIQPAELGDSAMYLCASTSRDRVYNEQFFGPGTRLTVL.

The chain has TRBV20-1 and TRBJ2-1; 12 positions match TRBD2. Germline CDR1 reads DFQATT; CDR2 reads SNEGSKA (reference sequence). V shed 3 bases and J 6 bases; nucleotides not matched to a gene: 3. The CDR3 is made up of 14 amino acids. The CDR3 region is CSASKLAGGNEQFF. The CDR3 bases are TGCAGTGCTAGTAAACTAGCGGGGGGCAATGAGCAGTTCTTC.

This clone was seen once. J is TRBJ1-6 and V is TRBV3-1 (or the pseudogene TRBV3-2); 8 nucleotides match TRBD1. With 9 bases clipped from V and 7 bases from J, the junction kept 2 bases outside the gene matches. The germline CDR1 and CDR2 sequences are LGHDT and YNNKEL (reference sequence). This CDR3 contains 12 residues. The CDR3 reads CASRQGNSPLHF. As DNA, the CDR3 is TGTGCCAGTAGACAGGGGAATTCACCCCTCCACTTT.

The chain combines TRBV5-1 with TRBJ2-3, with D unclear. Germline CDR1 is SGHRS and CDR2 is YFSETQ. This CDR3 has 17 amino acids. Trimming left V 0 bases short and J 3 bases short, with 17 bases between. The CDR3 loop is CASSLVYEARKTDTQYF. DNA of the CDR3: TGCGCCAGCAGCTTGGTCTACGAGGCTCGTAAAACAGATACGCAGTATTTT. The whole variable domain, remainder taken from reference TRBV5-1 and TRBJ2-3, is KAGVTQTPRYLIKTRGQQVTLSCSPISGHRSVSWYQQTPGQGLQFLFEYFSETQRNKGNFPGRFSGRQFSNSRSEMNVSTLELGDSALYLCASSLVYEARKTDTQYFGPGTRLTVL.

The CDR3 nucleotides are TGTGCCAGTAGTAGCTTCAGGGGTACTGAAGCTTTCTTT. Amino acids: CASSSFRGTEAFF. The rearrangement links TRBV19 to TRBJ1-1; perhaps TRBD1 as D (6 bases). V gave up 4 bases and J gave up 5 bases, with 11 bases separating them. The V gene's germline CDR1 is LNHDA and CDR2 SQIVND (reference sequence). There are 13 residues in the CDR3. The full variable domain, with the rest looked up from reference TRBV19 and TRBJ1-1, is DGGITQSPKYLFRKEGQNVTLSCEQNLNHDAMYWYRQDPGQGLRLIYYSQIVNDFQKGDIAEGYSVSREKKESFPLTVTSAQKNPTAFYLCASSSFRGTEAFFGQGTRLTVV.

A note on this clone: Other DNA sequences in this sample translate to the same CDR3. The chain joins TRBV5-1 to TRBJ2-7; a weak D match, TRBD2 (6 bases). Germline lookup yields CDR1 SGHRS and CDR2 YFSETQ. Deletions cut 1 base from V and 3 bases from J, with 20 bases between. This CDR3 contains 17 residues. CDR3 amino acids: CASSLLYGGRALYEQYF. CDR3 nucleotide sequence: TGCGCCAGCAGCTTGTTGTACGGGGGTCGGGCCCTCTACGAGCAGTACTTC.

Here the CDR3 reads CATSRGANTGELFF. DNA of the CDR3: TGTGCCACCTCACGGGGGGCGAACACCGGGGAGCTGTTTTTT. V and J are TRBV24-1 and TRBJ2-2; 7 nucleotides agree with TRBD2. Germline V gene lookup returns CDR1 KGHDR and CDR2 SFDVKD. The J segment lost 0 bases and the V segment lost 9 bases, leaving 3 bases of the junction unmatched. The CDR3 sequence is 14 residues long.

CDR3 DNA: TGTGCCAGCCGGAAATATAGCAATCAGCCCCAGCATTTT. Translating gives CASRKYSNQPQHF. The chain couples TRBV6-5 to TRBJ1-5; no firm D call. V dropped 8 bases and J dropped 0 bases, with 8 bases sitting between them. CDR3 length equals 13 residues. In germline, CDR1 is MNHEY, CDR2 SVGAGI.

The rearrangement uses TRBV24-1 and TRBJ2-7, with D hard to call. With 0 bases removed from V and 4 bases from J, the gap between germline ends came to 0 bases. Germline CDR1 reads KGHDR; CDR2 reads SFDVKD. This CDR3 spans 11 amino acids. Here the CDR3 DNA reads TGTGCCACCAGTGATTTGTACGAGCAGTACTTC. Translating gives CATSDLYEQYF.

CDR3 amino acids: CASSVWGLSSNQPQHF. Here the CDR3 DNA reads TGTGCCAGCAGTGTCTGGGGACTCTCTAGCAATCAGCCCCAGCATTTT. The chain recombines TRBV6-1 with TRBJ1-5; a possible D gene is TRBD1 (5 bases). The V end lost 4 bases, the J end lost 0 bases, and 13 bases lay between the germline ends. CDR3 size: 16 residues. CDR1 is MNHNS and CDR2 is SASEGT in the germline V gene.

This chain joins TRBV12-3 or TRBV12-4 and TRBJ2-1; D is ambiguous. The ends were cut back, 8 bases at V and 4 bases at J, with 6 bases in the middle. This CDR3 has 11 residues. The DNA for the CDR3 is TGTGCCAGCGGGTTTTACAATGAGCAGTTCTTC. It yields the protein CASGFYNEQFF.

Points on this clone: The junction departs from germline at one end; a sequencing error may be responsible. The chain combines TRBV6-6 with TRBJ2-7; D not resolved. The CDR3 has 12 residues. Germline lookup yields CDR1 MNHNY and CDR2 SVGAGI (reference sequence). Here the CDR3 DNA reads TGTGCCGGCAGTCGCCCCGATTACGAGCAGTACTTC. Translating gives CAGSRPDYEQYF.

The CDR3 is CASSPATPGGSYNSPLHF. The CDR3 region has the DNA TGTGCCAGCAGCCCAGCAACCCCAGGGGGCTCCTATAATTCACCCCTCCACTTT. The rearrangement uses TRBV5-4 and TRBJ1-6; 7 bases are shared with TRBD1. CDR3 length equals 18 residues. Germline loops: CDR1 SGHNT, CDR2 YYREEE (reference sequence). Trimming removed 4 bases from V and 0 bases from J; junction bases left unmatched: 10.